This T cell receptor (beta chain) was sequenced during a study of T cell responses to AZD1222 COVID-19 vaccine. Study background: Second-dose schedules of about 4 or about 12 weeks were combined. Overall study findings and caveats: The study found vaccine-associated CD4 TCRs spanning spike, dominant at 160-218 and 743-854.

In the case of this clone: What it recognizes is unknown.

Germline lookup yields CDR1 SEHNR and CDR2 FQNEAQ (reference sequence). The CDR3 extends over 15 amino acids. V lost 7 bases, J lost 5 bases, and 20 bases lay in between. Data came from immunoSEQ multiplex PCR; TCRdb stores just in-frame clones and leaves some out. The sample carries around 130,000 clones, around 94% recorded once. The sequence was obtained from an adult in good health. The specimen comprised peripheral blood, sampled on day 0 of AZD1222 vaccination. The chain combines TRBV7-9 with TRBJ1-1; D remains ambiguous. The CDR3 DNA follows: TGTGCCAGCATCCCGGCGGTGGGAGCGGGGACTGAAGCTTTCTTT. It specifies CASIPAVGAGTEAFF.